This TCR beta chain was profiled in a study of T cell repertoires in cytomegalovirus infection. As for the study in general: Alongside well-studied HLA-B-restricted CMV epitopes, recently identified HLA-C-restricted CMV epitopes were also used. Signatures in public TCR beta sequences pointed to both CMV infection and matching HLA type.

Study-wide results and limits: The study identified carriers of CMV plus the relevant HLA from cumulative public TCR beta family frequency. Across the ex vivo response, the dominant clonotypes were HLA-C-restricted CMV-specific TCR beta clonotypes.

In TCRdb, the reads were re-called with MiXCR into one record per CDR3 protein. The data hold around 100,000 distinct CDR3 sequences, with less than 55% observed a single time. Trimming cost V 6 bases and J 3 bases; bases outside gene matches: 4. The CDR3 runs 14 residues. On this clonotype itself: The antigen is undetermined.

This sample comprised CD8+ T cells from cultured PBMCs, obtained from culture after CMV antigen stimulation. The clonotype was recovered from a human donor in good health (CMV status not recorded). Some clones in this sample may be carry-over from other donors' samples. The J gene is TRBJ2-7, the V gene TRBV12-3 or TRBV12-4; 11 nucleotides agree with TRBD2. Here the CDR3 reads CASSIAGGVYEQYF. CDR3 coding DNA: TGTGCCAGCAGCATAGCGGGGGGGGTCTACGAGCAGTACTTC.